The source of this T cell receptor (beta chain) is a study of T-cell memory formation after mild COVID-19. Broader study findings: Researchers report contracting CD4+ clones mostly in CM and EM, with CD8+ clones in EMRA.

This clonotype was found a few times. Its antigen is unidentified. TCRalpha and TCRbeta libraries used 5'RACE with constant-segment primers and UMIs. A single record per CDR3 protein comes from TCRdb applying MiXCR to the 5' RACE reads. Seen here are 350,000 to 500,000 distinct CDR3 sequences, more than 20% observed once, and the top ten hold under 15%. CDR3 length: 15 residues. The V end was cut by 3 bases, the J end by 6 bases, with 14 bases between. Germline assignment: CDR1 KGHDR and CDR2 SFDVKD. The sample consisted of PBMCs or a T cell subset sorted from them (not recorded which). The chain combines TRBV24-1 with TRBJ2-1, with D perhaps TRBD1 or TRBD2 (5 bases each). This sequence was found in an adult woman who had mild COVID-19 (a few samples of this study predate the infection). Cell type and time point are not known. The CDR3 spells CATSDPRDHPNEQFF. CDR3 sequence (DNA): TGTGCCACCAGTGATCCCCGGGACCACCCCAATGAGCAGTTCTTC.